Here is one TCR beta chain with its context. Its target is not known. All patients were mismatch repair deficient, assessed by either PCR or immunohistochemistry. TCRdb's table, derived via immunoSEQ multiplex PCR, lists solely in-frame clones and lacks some. The sample carries 100,000 to 150,000 clones, around 83% recorded once. The data were obtained in a study of PD-1 blockade in mismatch repair-deficient tumors. Background on the study: Patients had about a dozen mismatch repair-deficient cancer types, all previously treated and progressing. Broader study findings: Tumor-resident clones, often undetectable pretreatment in blood, expanded then contracted after pembrolizumab.

The sequence was collected from an adult with mismatch repair-deficient cancer. This specimen consisted of peripheral blood, obtained 44 weeks after starting pembrolizumab.

CDR3 residues: CASSPQAGTETQYF. DNA for the CDR3: TGTGCCAGCAGCCCCCAGGCGGGTACTGAGACCCAGTACTTC. The rearrangement joins TRBV7-2 to TRBJ2-5, with a possible D match to TRBD2 (5 bases). The CDR3 is made up of 14 amino acids. The germline V and J ends were trimmed by 5 bases and 5 bases, with 15 bases remaining between them. Germline V gives CDR1 SGHTA, CDR2 FQGNSA. Together with reference TRBV7-2 and TRBJ2-5, the CDR3 gives the full variable domain: GAGVSQSPSNKVTEKGKDVELRCDPISGHTALYWYRQSLGQGLEFLIYFQGNSAPDKSGLPSDRFSAERTGGSVSTLTIQRTQQEDSAVYLCASSPQAGTETQYFGPGTRLLVL.